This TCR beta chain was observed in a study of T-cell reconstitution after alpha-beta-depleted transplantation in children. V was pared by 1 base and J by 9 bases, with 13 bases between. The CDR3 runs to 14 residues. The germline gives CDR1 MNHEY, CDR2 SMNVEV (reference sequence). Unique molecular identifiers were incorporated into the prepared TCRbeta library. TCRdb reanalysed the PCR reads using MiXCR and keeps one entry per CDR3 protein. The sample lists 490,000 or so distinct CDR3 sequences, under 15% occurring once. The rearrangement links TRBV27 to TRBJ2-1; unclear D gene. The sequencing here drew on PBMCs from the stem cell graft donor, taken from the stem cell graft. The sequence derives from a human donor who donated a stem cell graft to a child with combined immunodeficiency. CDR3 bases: TGTGCCAGCAGTTTATTTGCCATTGGAAGTGAGCAGTTCTTC. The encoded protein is CASSLFAIGSEQFF.